This entry lists 24 T cell receptor beta chains sequenced from one sample in a study of blood T cell repertoires in COVID-19. The protocol was immunoSEQ multiplex PCR, while the TCRdb copy is restricted to in-frame clones and leaves out a portion. The top ten clones hold 37% of a sample with more than 85,000 clones, around 86% of them seen once. The specimen was peripheral blood. Receptors originate from a man older than 75 with acute or convalescent COVID-19.

The chain uses TRBV3-1 (or the pseudogene TRBV3-2) and TRBJ2-5, with a tentative D call TRBD1 (6 bases). CDR1 LGHDT and CDR2 YNNKEL come from the germline V gene (reference sequence). The CDR3 loop spans 15 amino acids. Trimming removed 0 bases at V and 5 bases at J, with 13 bases between. Written as DNA, the CDR3 is TGTGCCAGCAGCCAAGAGTCAGGGGCCTGGGAGACCCAGTACTTC. This translates into CASSQESGAWETQYF.

CDR3 nucleotides: TGTGCCAGCACCTTTAGCGGGGCTTCCTACAATGAGCAGTTCTTC. Protein sequence: CASTFSGASYNEQFF. The J gene is TRBJ2-1, the V gene TRBV7-2; TRBD2 matches 8 bases. The germline V gene has CDR1 SGHTA and CDR2 FQGNSA. The CDR3 spans 15 residues. V lost 7 bases to trimming and J lost 1 base; unmatched junction nucleotides: 6.

The V gene is TRBV28, the J gene TRBJ2-7; D might be TRBD1 (6 bases). V gave up 5 bases and J gave up 4 bases, with 18 bases separating them. Germline CDR1 is MDHEN and CDR2 is SYDVKM. The CDR3 runs 15 residues. CDR3 amino acids: CASSPTNRVYYEQYF. As DNA, the CDR3 is TGTGCCAGCAGTCCAACTAACAGGGTGTATTACGAGCAGTACTTC.

The rearrangement joins TRBV10-3 to TRBJ1-2; D is possibly TRBD1 (6 bases). The V end was cut by 3 bases, the J end by 5 bases, with 16 bases between. The length of the CDR3 is 15 residues. CDR1 ENHRY and CDR2 SYGVKD come from the germline V gene. The CDR3 bases are TGTGCCATCAGTGAAGTCCCTGACAGGACTTATGGCTACACCTTC. Translated: CAISEVPDRTYGYTF.

V and J are TRBV5-1 and TRBJ1-1, with unresolved D. V gave up 0 bases and J gave up 2 bases, with 23 bases separating them. The CDR3 contains 19 residues. The germline V gene has CDR1 SGHRS and CDR2 YFSETQ. Written as DNA, the CDR3 is TGCGCCAGCAGCTTGGTCCGAGGGTCCGATACTTCAGGCAACACTGAAGCTTTCTTT. It encodes CASSLVRGSDTSGNTEAFF.

The chain has TRBV9 and TRBJ2-2, with 7 bases that match TRBD1. There are 15 residues in the CDR3. V lost 0 bases, J lost 4 bases, and 3 bases stayed unmatched. The V gene's germline CDR1 is SGDLS and CDR2 YYNGEE. This CDR3 reads CASSVVAGGTGELFF. The CDR3 DNA is TGTGCCAGCAGCGTAGTGGCAGGGGGCACCGGGGAGCTGTTTTTT.

The chain joins TRBV27 to TRBJ2-7; maybe TRBD1 (6 bases). The CDR3 sequence is 14 residues long. V was pared by 4 bases and J by 5 bases, with 15 bases between. Germline V CDR1 and CDR2: MNHEY, SMNVEV (reference sequence). The CDR3 nucleotides read TGTGCCAGCAGTTCCGCAGGGGTTCACGACGAGCAGTACTTC. The encoded protein is CASSSAGVHDEQYF.

The chain recombines TRBV19 with TRBJ1-6; D possibly corresponds to TRBD1 (5 bases). V lost 5 bases to trimming and J lost 3 bases, with 17 bases between them. Germline assignment: CDR1 LNHDA and CDR2 SQIVND (reference sequence). CDR3 length: 17 amino acids. The DNA for the CDR3 is TGTGCCAGTAGTCCGCTTGACAGAAACTTCTATAATTCACCCCTCCACTTT. It specifies CASSPLDRNFYNSPLHF. The full variable domain, rest sourced from reference TRBV19 and TRBJ1-6, is DGGITQSPKYLFRKEGQNVTLSCEQNLNHDAMYWYRQDPGQGLRLIYYSQIVNDFQKGDIAEGYSVSREKKESFPLTVTSAQKNPTAFYLCASSPLDRNFYNSPLHFGNGTRLTVT.

The V and J genes are TRBV2 and TRBJ1-2, with 9 bases fitting TRBD1. This CDR3 has 14 amino acids. V was clipped by 7 bases and J by 4 bases; unmatched bases: 7. Germline CDR1 SNHLY, CDR2 FYNNEI. The CDR3 coding sequence is TGTGCCAGCACTCCGACAGGGGGAATCTATGGCTACACCTTC. Translated: CASTPTGGIYGYTF. The whole variable domain, remainder taken from reference TRBV2 and TRBJ1-2, is EPEVTQTPSHQVTQMGQEVILRCVPISNHLYFYWYRQILGQKVEFLVSFYNNEISEKSEIFDDQFSVERPDGSNFTLKIRSTKLEDSAMYFCASTPTGGIYGYTFGSGTRLTVV.

This chain links TRBV27 with TRBJ1-1, with D perhaps TRBD1 (5 bases). Germline V gene lookup returns CDR1 MNHEY and CDR2 SMNVEV (reference sequence). V lost 6 bases and J 1 base, leaving 15 bases between the germline ends. The CDR3 is 15 amino acids. CDR3 bases: TGTGCCAGCAGAGGGAGGGGACTGCGGAACACTGAAGCTTTCTTT. It is translated as CASRGRGLRNTEAFF.

The V and J genes are TRBV6-5 and TRBJ1-3; 7 bases match TRBD1. This CDR3 region has 14 residues. Per germline, CDR1 MNHEY and CDR2 SVGAGI. V gave up 2 bases and J gave up 2 bases; unmatched junction bases: 0. The DNA of the CDR3 is TGTGCCAGCAGTTACACAGGGGCTGGAAACACCATATATTTT. Translated: CASSYTGAGNTIYF.

This clone was recorded a few times. The chain joins TRBV4-1 to TRBJ2-5; 8 bases line up with TRBD1. V shed 1 base and J 5 bases; nucleotides not matched to a gene: 9. Germline assignment: CDR1 MGHRA and CDR2 YSYEKL. The CDR3 is 16 amino acids. The CDR3 DNA is TGCGCCAGCAGCCAAGGTGGCAGGGGGCAAAGGGAGACCCAGTACTTC. Amino acid sequence: CASSQGGRGQRETQYF.

J is TRBJ2-7 and V is TRBV28; D perhaps matches TRBD1 (7 bases). The CDR3 extends over 16 amino acids. Germline V gene lookup returns CDR1 MDHEN and CDR2 SYDVKM. V gave up 5 bases and J gave up 2 bases, with 19 bases separating them. CDR3 protein: CASSVLRAGTAYEQYF. CDR3 DNA: TGTGCCAGCAGTGTCCTCCGGGCGGGGACAGCCTACGAGCAGTACTTC.

CDR3 residues: CASSDPSGPYNEQFF. The CDR3 bases are TGTGCCAGCAGTGACCCTAGCGGGCCCTACAATGAGCAGTTCTTC. The gene calls are TRBV2 and TRBJ2-1; 8 bases fit TRBD2. The trim removed 3 bases at V and 2 bases at J, leaving 3 bases unmatched. Germline CDR1 reads SNHLY; CDR2 reads FYNNEI. This CDR3 has 15 amino acids. Supplemented by reference TRBV2 and TRBJ2-1, the full variable domain reads EPEVTQTPSHQVTQMGQEVILRCVPISNHLYFYWYRQILGQKVEFLVSFYNNEISEKSEIFDDQFSVERPDGSNFTLKIRSTKLEDSAMYFCASSDPSGPYNEQFFGPGTRLTVL.

This sequence joins TRBV5-1 and TRBJ2-1; 11 nucleotides align to TRBD2. The V gene end was trimmed by 2 bases and the J gene end by 0 bases; junction bases not matched to a gene: 7. Germline CDR1 is SGHRS and CDR2 is YFSETQ. The CDR3 consists of 18 residues. In DNA form, the CDR3 reads TGCGCCAGCAGCTTTACCGGGACTAGCGGAAGCTCCTACAATGAGCAGTTCTTC. Protein product: CASSFTGTSGSSYNEQFF.

CDR3 DNA sequence: TGTGCCTGGAGTGGCCGGGGCTCTGGAAACACCATATATTTT. Translating gives CAWSGRGSGNTIYF. This chain uses TRBV30 with TRBJ1-3; D unresolved. Germline CDR1 GTSNPN, CDR2 SVGIG (reference sequence). With 1 base removed from V and 0 bases from J, the gap between germline ends came to 7 bases. The CDR3 is 14 residues long.

The rearrangement uses TRBV5-1 and TRBJ1-5; D not resolved. CDR1 and CDR2 (germline): SGHRS, YFSETQ. The CDR3 spans 15 residues. The V and J ends lost 0 bases and 2 bases respectively, with 9 bases between them. CDR3: CASSLGVEGNQPQHF. The CDR3 DNA is TGCGCCAGCAGCTTGGGGGTAGAGGGCAATCAGCCCCAGCATTTT.

This clone was seen once. The chain employs TRBV5-8 and TRBJ1-2; D unclear. The CDR3 covers 16 residues. V dropped 0 bases and J dropped 2 bases, with 14 bases sitting between them. Germline CDR1 is SGHTS and CDR2 is YDEGEE. The CDR3 here is CASSLDSGILNYGYTF. CDR3 nucleotide sequence: TGTGCCAGCAGCTTGGACAGCGGGATCTTGAACTATGGCTACACCTTC.

The chain has TRBV18 and TRBJ2-2; 7 nucleotides align to TRBD2. The CDR3 runs to 16 residues. Per germline, CDR1 KGHSH and CDR2 LQKENI. J lost 2 bases, V lost 3 bases, and 6 bases had no gene match. The CDR3 here is CASSPSSGTNTGELFF. The CDR3, as DNA: TGTGCCAGCTCACCTTCCAGCGGGACCAACACCGGGGAGCTGTTTTTT.

The rearrangement joins TRBV7-2 to TRBJ2-6, with D unclear. With 5 bases removed from V and 0 bases from J, the gap between germline ends came to 8 bases. This CDR3 comprises 15 residues. CDR1 is SGHTA and CDR2 is FQGNSA in the germline V gene. The CDR3 DNA sequence: TGTGCCAGCAGCCCACAGCCCTCTGGGGCCAACGTCCTGACTTTC. Amino acids: CASSPQPSGANVLTF.

For the CDR3, the DNA is TGTGCCAGCAGCCAGGGGAGGACAGGGGGCACTGAAGCTTTCTTT. This gives the protein CASSQGRTGGTEAFF. This chain uses TRBV7-8 with TRBJ1-1; 10 bases fit TRBD1. CDR3 length: 15 residues. With 5 bases clipped from V and 4 bases from J, the junction kept 7 bases outside the gene matches. In germline, CDR1 is SGHVS, CDR2 FQNEAQ.

The chain joins TRBV10-3 to TRBJ2-1; 9 bases agree with TRBD1. There are 15 residues in the CDR3. Germline V gene lookup returns CDR1 ENHRY and CDR2 SYGVKD. Trimming cost V 2 bases and J 6 bases; bases outside gene matches: 5. The CDR3 here is CAISETLGQGNEQFF. CDR3 sequence (DNA): TGTGCCATCAGTGAGACCTTGGGACAGGGCAATGAGCAGTTCTTC.

There are a few counts of this clone. The J gene is TRBJ2-2, the V gene TRBV27; 8 positions agree with TRBD1. The CDR3 has 16 amino acids. V lost 7 bases, J lost 1 base, and 8 bases stayed unmatched. Germline loops: CDR1 MNHEY, CDR2 SMNVEV (reference sequence). Written as DNA, the CDR3 is TGTGCCAGCAAGGGATTCGACAGGGGGAACACCGGGGAGCTGTTTTTT. Translated: CASKGFDRGNTGELFF.

This clone was counted once. In nucleotides, the CDR3 is TGTGCCAGCAGCTTCAGGGCTGGAAACACCATATATTTT. It codes for CASSFRAGNTIYF. This rearrangement joins TRBV5-8 to TRBJ1-3; a possible D gene is TRBD1 (5 bases). V gave up 2 bases and J gave up 2 bases, with 5 bases separating them. The CDR3 is 13 amino acids. The germline V gene encodes CDR1 SGHTS and CDR2 YDEGEE.